This TCR beta chain is drawn from a study of blood T cell repertoires in COVID-19. For the study at large: The study drew acute and convalescent COVID-19 samples from the United States, Italy and Spain. Nucleic acid was either cDNA or gDNA, and it came from T cells, B-cell-depleted T cells, or PBMCs.

In the original workflow: Reference gene primers were amplified, and this amplification served to estimate nucleated cell counts. Sequenced by immunoSEQ multiplex PCR; TCRdb stores in-frame clones only, minus some. The V and J calls and the clone size are those of that table, but D and trimming were determined from the DNA. The sample holds 20,000 to 25,000 clones, around 80% seen once. From germline, CDR1 is MDHEN and CDR2 SYDVKM. The junction had 11 bases not matched to a gene; V was cut back by 5 bases and J by 5 bases. CDR3 length equals 15 residues. The chain joins TRBV28 to TRBJ1-2; 7 bases fit TRBD1. Sequencing used peripheral blood. This sequence was found in a man at least 80 years old with active or convalescent COVID-19. CDR3 bases: TGTGCCAGCAGTATAGACAGGGCTAATCGTTATGGCTACACCTTC. Amino acids: CASSIDRANRYGYTF.